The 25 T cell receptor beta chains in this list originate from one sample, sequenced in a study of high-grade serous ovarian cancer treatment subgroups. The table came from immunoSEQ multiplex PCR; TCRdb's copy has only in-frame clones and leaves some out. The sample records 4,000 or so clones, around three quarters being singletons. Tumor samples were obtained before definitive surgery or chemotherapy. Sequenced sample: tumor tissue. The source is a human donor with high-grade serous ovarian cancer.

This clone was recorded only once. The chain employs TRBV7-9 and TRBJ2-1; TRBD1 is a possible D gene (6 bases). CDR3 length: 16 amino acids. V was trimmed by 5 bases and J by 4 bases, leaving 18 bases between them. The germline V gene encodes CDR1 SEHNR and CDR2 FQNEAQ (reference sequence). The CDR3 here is CASSNPRAGVYNEQFF. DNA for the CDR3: TGTGCCAGCAGCAACCCCCGGGCAGGGGTATACAATGAGCAGTTCTTC.

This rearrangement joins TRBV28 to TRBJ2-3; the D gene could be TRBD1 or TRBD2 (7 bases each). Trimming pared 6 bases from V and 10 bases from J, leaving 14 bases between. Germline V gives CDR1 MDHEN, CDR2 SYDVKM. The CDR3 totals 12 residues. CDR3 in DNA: TGTGCCAGCAGCCCCCCAGGGGGGGCGCAGTATTTT. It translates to CASSPPGGAQYF.

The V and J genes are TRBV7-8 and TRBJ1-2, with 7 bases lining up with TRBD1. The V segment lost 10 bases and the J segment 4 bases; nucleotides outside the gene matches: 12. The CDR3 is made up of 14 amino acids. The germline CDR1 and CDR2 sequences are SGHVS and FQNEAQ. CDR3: CANIPQGSLYGYTF. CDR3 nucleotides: TGTGCCAACATACCACAGGGGTCACTCTATGGCTACACCTTC.

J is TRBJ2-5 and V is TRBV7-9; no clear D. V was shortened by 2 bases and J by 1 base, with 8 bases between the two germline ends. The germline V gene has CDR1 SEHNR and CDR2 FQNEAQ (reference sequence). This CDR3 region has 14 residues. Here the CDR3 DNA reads TGTGCCAGCAGCTTACAAGGCGGCCAAGAGACCCAGTACTTC. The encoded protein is CASSLQGGQETQYF. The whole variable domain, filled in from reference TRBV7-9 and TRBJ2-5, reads DTGVSQNPRHKITKRGQNVTFRCDPISEHNRLYWYRQTLGQGPEFLTYFQNEAQLEKSRLLSDRFSAERPKGSFSTLEIQRTEQGDSAMYLCASSLQGGQETQYFGPGTRLLVL.

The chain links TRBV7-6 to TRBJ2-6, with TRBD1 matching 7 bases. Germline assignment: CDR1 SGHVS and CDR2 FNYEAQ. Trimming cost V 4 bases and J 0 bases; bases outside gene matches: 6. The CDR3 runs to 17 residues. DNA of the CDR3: TGTGCCAGCAGCTCCACAGGGGCGAGCTCTGGGGCCAACGTCCTGACTTTC. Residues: CASSSTGASSGANVLTF.

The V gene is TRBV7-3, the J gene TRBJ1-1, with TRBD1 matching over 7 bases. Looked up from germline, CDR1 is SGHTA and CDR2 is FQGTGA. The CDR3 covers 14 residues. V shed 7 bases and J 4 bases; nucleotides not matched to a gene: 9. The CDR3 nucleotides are TGTGCCAGCACCATGGGAGGGGGCGGCACTGAAGCTTTCTTT. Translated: CASTMGGGGTEAFF.

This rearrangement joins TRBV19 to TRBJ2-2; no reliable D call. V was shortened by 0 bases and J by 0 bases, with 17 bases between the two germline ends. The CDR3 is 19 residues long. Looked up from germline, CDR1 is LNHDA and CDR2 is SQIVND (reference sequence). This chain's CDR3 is CASSIDTPPSSANTGELFF. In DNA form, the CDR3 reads TGTGCCAGTAGTATAGACACCCCTCCTTCCTCCGCGAACACCGGGGAGCTGTTTTTT.

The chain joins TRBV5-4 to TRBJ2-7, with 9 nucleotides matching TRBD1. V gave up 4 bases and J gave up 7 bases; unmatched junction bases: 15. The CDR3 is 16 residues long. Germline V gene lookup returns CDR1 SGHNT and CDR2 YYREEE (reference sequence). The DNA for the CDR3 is TGTGCCAGCAGCCACCCAGACAGGGGGTCAGGGAGTGAGCAGTACTTC. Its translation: CASSHPDRGSGSEQYF.

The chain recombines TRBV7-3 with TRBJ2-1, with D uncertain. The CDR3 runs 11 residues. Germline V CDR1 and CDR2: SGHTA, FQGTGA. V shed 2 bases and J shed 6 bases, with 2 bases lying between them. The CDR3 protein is CASSLGNEQFF. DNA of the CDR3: TGTGCCAGCAGCTTAGGCAATGAGCAGTTCTTC.

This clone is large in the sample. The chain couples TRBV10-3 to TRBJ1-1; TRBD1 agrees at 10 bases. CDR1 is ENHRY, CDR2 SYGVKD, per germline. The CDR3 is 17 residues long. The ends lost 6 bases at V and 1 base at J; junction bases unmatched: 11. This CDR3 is CAISPGQGLFGNTEAFF. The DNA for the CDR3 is TGTGCCATCAGCCCGGGACAGGGGCTATTCGGGAACACTGAAGCTTTCTTT.

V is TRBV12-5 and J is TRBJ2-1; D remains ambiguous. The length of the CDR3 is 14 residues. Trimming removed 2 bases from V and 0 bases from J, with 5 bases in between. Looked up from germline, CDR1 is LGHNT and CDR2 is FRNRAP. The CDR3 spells CASGLWGSYNEQFF. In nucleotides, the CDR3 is TGTGCTAGTGGTTTGTGGGGCTCCTACAATGAGCAGTTCTTC.

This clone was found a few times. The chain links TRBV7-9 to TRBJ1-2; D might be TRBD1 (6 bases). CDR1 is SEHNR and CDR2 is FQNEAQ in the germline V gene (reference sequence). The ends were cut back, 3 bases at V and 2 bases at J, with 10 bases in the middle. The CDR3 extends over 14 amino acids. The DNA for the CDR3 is TGTGCCAGCAGCTTGGGCAGGGGAAACTATGGCTACACCTTC. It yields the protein CASSLGRGNYGYTF.

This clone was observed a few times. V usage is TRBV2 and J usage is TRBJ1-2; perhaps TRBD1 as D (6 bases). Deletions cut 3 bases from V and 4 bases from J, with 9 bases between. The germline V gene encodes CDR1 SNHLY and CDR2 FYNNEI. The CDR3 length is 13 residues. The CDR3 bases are TGTGCCAGCAGTGATTGGACAGCCTATGGCTACACCTTC. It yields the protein CASSDWTAYGYTF.

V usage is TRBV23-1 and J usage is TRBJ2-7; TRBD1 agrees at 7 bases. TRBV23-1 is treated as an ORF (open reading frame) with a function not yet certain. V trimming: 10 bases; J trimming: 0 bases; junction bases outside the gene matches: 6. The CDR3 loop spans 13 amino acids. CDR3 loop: CAIPGQSSYEQYF. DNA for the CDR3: TGCGCCATCCCGGGACAGAGCTCCTACGAGCAGTACTTC.

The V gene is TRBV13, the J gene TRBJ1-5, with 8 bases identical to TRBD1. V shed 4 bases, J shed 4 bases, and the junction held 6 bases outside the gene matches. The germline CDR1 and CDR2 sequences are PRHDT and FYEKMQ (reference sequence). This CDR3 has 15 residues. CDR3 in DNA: TGTGCCAGCAGCTCAGGGACAGGAGGGAATCAGCCCCAGCATTTT. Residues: CASSSGTGGNQPQHF.

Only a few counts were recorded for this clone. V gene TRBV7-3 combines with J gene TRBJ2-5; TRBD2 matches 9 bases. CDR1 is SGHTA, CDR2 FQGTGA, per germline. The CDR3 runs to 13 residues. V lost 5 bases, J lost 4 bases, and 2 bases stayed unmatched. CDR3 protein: CASSLSGGETQYF. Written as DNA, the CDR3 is TGTGCCAGCAGCCTTAGCGGGGGAGAGACCCAGTACTTC. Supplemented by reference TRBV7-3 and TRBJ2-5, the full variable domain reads GAGVSQTPSNKVTEKGKYVELRCDPISGHTALYWYRQSLGQGPEFLIYFQGTGAADDSGLPNDRFFAVRPEGSVSTLKIQRTERGDSAVYLCASSLSGGETQYFGPGTRLLVL.

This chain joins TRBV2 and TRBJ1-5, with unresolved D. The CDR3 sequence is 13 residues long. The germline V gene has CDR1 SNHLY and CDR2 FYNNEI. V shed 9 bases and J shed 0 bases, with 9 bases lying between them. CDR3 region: CASNMGSNQPQHF. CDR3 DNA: TGTGCCAGTAATATGGGTAGCAATCAGCCCCAGCATTTT.

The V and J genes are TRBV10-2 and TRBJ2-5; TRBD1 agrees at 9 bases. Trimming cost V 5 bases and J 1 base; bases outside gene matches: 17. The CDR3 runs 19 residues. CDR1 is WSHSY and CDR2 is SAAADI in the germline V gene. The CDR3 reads CASSSTTGGQYITQETQYF. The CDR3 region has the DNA TGCGCCAGCAGTAGCACGACAGGGGGTCAATATATAACCCAAGAGACCCAGTACTTC.

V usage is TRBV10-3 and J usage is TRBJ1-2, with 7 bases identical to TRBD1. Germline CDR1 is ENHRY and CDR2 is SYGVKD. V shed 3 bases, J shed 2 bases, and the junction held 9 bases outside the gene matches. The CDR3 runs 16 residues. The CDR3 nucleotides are TGTGCCATCAGTGATAATGTCGGCAGGGGGAACTATGGCTACACCTTC. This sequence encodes CAISDNVGRGNYGYTF.

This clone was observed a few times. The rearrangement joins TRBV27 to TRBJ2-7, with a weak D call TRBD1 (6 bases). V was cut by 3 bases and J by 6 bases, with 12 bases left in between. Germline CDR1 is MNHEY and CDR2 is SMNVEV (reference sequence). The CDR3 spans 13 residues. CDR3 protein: CASSLSPGAEQYF. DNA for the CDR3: TGTGCCAGCAGTTTGTCTCCAGGGGCCGAGCAGTACTTC.

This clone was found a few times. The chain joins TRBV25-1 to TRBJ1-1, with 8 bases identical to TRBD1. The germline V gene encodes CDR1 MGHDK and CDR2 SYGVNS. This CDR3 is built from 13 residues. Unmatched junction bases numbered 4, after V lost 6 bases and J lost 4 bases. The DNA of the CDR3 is TGTGCCAGCAGGATCACAGGGGGCACTGAAGCTTTCTTT. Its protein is CASRITGGTEAFF.

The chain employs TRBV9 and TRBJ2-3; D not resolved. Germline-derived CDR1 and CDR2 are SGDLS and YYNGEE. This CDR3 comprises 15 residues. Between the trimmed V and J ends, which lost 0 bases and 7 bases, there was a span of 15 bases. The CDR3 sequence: CASSVAPTNQHTQYF. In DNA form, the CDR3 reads TGTGCCAGCAGCGTAGCTCCAACCAATCAACATACGCAGTATTTT.

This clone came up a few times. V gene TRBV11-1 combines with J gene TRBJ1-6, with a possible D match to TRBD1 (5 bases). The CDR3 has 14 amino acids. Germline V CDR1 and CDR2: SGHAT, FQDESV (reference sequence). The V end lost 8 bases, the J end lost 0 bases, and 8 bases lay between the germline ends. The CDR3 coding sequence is TGTGCCAGCGGACAAGGCTCCTATAATTCACCCCTCCACTTT. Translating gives CASGQGSYNSPLHF.

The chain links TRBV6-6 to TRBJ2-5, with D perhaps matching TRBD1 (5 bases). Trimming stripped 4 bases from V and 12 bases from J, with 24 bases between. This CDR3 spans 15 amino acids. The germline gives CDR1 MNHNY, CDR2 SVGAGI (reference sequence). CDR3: CASSFDQLRKTEKYF. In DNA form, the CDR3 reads TGTGCCAGCAGTTTCGATCAGTTACGGAAGACAGAGAAGTACTTC.

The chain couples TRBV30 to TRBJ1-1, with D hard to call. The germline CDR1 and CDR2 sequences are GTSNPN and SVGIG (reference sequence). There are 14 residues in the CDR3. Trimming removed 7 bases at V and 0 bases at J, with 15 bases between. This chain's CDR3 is CAFLYGPLNTEAFF. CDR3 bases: TGTGCCTTTCTCTATGGACCGTTGAACACTGAAGCTTTCTTT.